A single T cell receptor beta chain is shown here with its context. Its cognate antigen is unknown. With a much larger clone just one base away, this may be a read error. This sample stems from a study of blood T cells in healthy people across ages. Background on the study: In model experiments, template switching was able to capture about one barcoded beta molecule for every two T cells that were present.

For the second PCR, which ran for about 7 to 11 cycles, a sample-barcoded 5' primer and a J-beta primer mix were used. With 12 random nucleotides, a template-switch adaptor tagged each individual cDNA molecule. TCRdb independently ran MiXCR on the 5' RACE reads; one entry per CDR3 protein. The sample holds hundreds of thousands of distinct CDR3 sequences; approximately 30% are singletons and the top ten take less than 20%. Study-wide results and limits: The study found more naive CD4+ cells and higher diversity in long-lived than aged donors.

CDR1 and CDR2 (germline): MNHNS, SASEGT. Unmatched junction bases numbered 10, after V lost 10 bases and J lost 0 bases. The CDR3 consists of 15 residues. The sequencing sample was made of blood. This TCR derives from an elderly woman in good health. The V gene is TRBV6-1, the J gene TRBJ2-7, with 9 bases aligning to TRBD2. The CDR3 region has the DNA TGTGCCAACATGGCCCAGCGGGGGGCCTCCTACGAGCAGTACTTC. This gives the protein CANMAQRGASYEQYF.